This T cell receptor beta chain was obtained from a study of cytomegalovirus exposure and HLA in healthy donors. Findings of the study overall: A later analysis appeared to link common viral pathogens to several of the most significant clusters. In a later analysis, HLA-associated TCR beta chains were more clonally expanded than equally common others.

It was with 60 Vbeta and 13 Jbeta primers that the PCR ran. Profiling relied on immunoSEQ multiplex PCR, and the TCRdb table lists in-frame clones only, not all of them. In the table there are 150,000 to 200,000 clones, more than 70% of which are singletons. About this clone itself: Its antigen is not identified.

The V and J ends lost 7 bases and 2 bases respectively, with 17 bases between them. The CDR3 covers 14 residues. Germline V lookup: CDR1 SQVTM, CDR2 ANQGSEA. This chain uses TRBV29-1 with TRBJ1-1, with D perhaps matching TRBD1 (5 bases). The sequencing sample was made of PBMCs. The TCR sequence derives from a boy between 10 and 17 years old in good health and CMV-seronegative. The CDR3 nucleotides are TGCAGCGCGGGCAGGGCCATAGCAAACACTGAAGCTTTCTTT. Translation gives CSAGRAIANTEAFF.